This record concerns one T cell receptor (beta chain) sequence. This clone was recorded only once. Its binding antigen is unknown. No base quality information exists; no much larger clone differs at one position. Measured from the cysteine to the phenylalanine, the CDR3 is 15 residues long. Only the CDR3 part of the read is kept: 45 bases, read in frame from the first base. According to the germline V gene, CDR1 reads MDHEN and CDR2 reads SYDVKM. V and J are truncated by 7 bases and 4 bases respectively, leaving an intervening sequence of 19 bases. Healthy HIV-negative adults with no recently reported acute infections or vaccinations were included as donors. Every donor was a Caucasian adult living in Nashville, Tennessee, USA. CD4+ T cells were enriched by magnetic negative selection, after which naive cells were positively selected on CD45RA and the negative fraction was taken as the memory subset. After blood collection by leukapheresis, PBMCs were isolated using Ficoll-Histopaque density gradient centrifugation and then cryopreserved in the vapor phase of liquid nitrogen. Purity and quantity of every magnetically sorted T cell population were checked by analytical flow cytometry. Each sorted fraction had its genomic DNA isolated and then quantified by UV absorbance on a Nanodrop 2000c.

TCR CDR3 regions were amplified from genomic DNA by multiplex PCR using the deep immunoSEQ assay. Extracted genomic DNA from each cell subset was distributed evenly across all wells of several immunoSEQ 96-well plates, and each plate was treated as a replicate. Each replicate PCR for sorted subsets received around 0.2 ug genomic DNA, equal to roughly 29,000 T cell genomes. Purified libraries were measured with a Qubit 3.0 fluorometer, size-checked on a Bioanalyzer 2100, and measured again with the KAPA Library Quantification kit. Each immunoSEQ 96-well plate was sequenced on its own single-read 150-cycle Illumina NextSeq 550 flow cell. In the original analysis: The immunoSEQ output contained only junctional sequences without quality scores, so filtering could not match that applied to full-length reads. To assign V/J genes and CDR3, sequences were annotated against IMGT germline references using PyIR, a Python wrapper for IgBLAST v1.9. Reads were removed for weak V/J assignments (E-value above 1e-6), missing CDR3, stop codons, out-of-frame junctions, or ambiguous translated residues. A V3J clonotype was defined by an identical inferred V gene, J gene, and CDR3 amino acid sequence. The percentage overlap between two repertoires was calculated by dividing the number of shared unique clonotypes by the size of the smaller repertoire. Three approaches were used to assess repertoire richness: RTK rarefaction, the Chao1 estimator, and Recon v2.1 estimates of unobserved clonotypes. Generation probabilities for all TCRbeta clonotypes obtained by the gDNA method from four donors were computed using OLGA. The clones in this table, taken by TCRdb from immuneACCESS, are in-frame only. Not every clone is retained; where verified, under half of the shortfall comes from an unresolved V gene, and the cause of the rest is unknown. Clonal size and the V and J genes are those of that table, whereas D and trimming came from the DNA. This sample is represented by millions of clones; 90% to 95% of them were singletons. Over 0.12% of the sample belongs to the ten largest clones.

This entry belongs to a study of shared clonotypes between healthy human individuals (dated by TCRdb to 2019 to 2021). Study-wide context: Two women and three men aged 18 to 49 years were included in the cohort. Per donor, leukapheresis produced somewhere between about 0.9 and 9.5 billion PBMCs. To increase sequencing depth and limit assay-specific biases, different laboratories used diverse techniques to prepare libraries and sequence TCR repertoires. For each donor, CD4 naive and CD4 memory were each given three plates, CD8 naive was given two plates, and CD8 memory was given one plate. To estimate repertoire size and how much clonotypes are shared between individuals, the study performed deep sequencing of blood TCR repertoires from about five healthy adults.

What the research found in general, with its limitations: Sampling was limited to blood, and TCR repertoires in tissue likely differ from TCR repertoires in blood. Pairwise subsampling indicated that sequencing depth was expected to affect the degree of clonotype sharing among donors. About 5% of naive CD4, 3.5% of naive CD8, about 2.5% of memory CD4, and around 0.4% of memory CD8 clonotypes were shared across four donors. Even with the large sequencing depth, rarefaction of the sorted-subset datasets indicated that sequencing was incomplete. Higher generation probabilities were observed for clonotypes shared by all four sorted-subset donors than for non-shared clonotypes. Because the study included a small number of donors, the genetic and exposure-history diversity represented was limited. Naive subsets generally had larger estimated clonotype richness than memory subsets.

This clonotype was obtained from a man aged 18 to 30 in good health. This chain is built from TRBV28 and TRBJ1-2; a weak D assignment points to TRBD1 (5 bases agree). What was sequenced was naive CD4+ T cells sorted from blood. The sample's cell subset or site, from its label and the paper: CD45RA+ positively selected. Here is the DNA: TGTGCCAGCACGCTGGGCTTACAGGAAATCTATGGCTACACCTTC. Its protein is CASTLGLQEIYGYTF.